This TCR beta chain is from a study of regulatory T cells in long-lasting Graves disease. Building the TCR beta libraries relied on iRepertoire HTBI primers, and CDR3 regions underwent Arm-PCR. TCRdb redid the calling of the multiplex PCR reads with MiXCR, one entry per CDR3 protein. In the table there are about 530,000 distinct CDR3 sequences, around 15% of which are singletons. Sample time point: newly diagnosed GD, antithyroid drugs for less than 3 months. Generation of the TCR library employed RNA extracted from PBMCs. Details on this clonotype: Its antigen remains unknown.

Findings and limits, study-wide: Newly diagnosed Graves' patients had higher TCR diversity than persistent ones.

This CDR3 spans 16 amino acids. Trimming cost V 4 bases and J 9 bases; bases outside gene matches: 15. Per germline, CDR1 LGHDT and CDR2 YNNKEL (reference sequence). These data are also associated with another study on T cells in Graves' hyperthyroidism and ophthalmopathy.

The sequence was obtained from a woman aged 35-65 years with Graves disease. The V gene is TRBV3-1, the J gene TRBJ2-1, with TRBD2 matching over 7 bases. Material: peripheral blood mononuclear cells (PBMCs), obtained at new diagnosis, from a patient treated with antithyroid drugs. Here the CDR3 DNA reads TGTGCCAGCAGCCGTGAGAATTGGGGGGGAGGGACTGAGCAGTTCTTC. This translates into CASSRENWGGGTEQFF.